Below, 10 T cell receptor beta chains from the same sample are listed, as sequenced in a study of T cell changes during pregnancy in multiple sclerosis. The repertoire was sequenced with immunoSEQ multiplex PCR; TCRdb's copy has only in-frame clones and lacks some. The sample has more than 90,000 clones, 92% seen once; the top ten hold roughly 1.4%. The input for sequencing was peripheral blood, taken in the third trimester of pregnancy. The source is a female donor with multiple sclerosis, enrolled in a pregnancy study.

The chain recombines TRBV28 with TRBJ1-4, with 7 bases fitting TRBD1. V gave up 4 bases and J gave up 3 bases; unmatched junction bases: 5. CDR3 length: 15 residues. Germline V CDR1 and CDR2: MDHEN, SYDVKM. CDR3 loop: CASSSRQGANEKLFF. The CDR3 DNA sequence: TGTGCCAGCAGTTCCCGTCAGGGGGCTAATGAAAAACTGTTTTTT.

The chain recombines TRBV7-9 with TRBJ2-1; D gene ambiguous. CDR1 and CDR2 from the germline V gene are SEHNR and FQNEAQ (reference sequence). This CDR3 spans 16 amino acids. Between the trimmed V and J ends, which lost 5 bases and 4 bases, there was a span of 18 bases. The CDR3, as DNA: TGTGCCAGCAGCACAACGACTGGCCACTTTTACAATGAGCAGTTCTTC. Residues: CASSTTTGHFYNEQFF. The whole variable domain, remainder taken from reference TRBV7-9 and TRBJ2-1, is DTGVSQNPRHKITKRGQNVTFRCDPISEHNRLYWYRQTLGQGPEFLTYFQNEAQLEKSRLLSDRFSAERPKGSFSTLEIQRTEQGDSAMYLCASSTTTGHFYNEQFFGPGTRLTVL.

The genes are TRBV6-1 and TRBJ1-1; D remains ambiguous. V lost 7 bases to trimming and J lost 0 bases, with 9 bases between them. CDR3 size: 13 residues. The germline CDR1 and CDR2 sequences are MNHNS and SASEGT. The CDR3 reads CASNRVMNTEAFF. CDR3 coding DNA: TGTGCCAGCAACCGGGTAATGAACACTGAAGCTTTCTTT.

The chain has TRBV27 and TRBJ2-3; the match to TRBD2 covers 8 bases. The germline CDR1 and CDR2 sequences are MNHEY and SMNVEV (reference sequence). Germline trimming cut 0 bases from V and 4 bases from J; bases unmatched to any gene: 3. There are 15 residues in the CDR3. As DNA, the CDR3 is TGTGCCAGCAGTTTATCGGGCGGGGGGCCAGATACGCAGTATTTT. This sequence encodes CASSLSGGGPDTQYF.

This CDR3 reads CASTLTGPTEAFF. The CDR3 nucleotides are TGCGCCAGCACCCTGACAGGGCCCACTGAAGCTTTCTTT. The rearrangement links TRBV5-1 to TRBJ1-1; 7 bases align to TRBD1. Germline lookup yields CDR1 SGHRS and CDR2 YFSETQ. The ends lost 6 bases at V and 4 bases at J; junction bases unmatched: 6. This CDR3 spans 13 amino acids.

The rearrangement links TRBV2 to TRBJ2-2, with TRBD2 matching 11 bases. V was pared by 6 bases and J by 12 bases, with 15 bases of the junction left unmatched. The CDR3 extends over 16 amino acids. CDR1 is SNHLY and CDR2 is FYNNEI in the germline V gene. CDR3 region: CASRGPGTSGVNKLFF. For the CDR3, the DNA is TGTGCCAGCAGAGGTCCCGGGACTAGCGGCGTAAACAAGCTGTTTTTT.

The chain links TRBV5-1 to TRBJ2-3; 7 nucleotides line up with TRBD2. Looked up from germline, CDR1 is SGHRS and CDR2 is YFSETQ. This CDR3 region has 16 residues. V dropped 2 bases and J dropped 1; count of bases not matched to a gene: 7. The CDR3 bases are TGCGCCAGCAGCTTAAAAACGGGGAGGGGCACAGATACGCAGTATTTT. It specifies CASSLKTGRGTDTQYF.

This chain joins TRBV9 and TRBJ1-1, with TRBD1 as a possible D gene (6 bases). V was clipped by 1 base and J by 4 bases, with 17 bases between them. CDR1 SGDLS and CDR2 YYNGEE come from the germline V gene. The CDR3 sequence is 16 residues long. The chain's CDR3 is CASSVSPGEEGTEAFF. The CDR3 nucleotides are TGTGCCAGCAGCGTATCCCCAGGGGAAGAGGGCACTGAAGCTTTCTTT.

V is TRBV28 and J is TRBJ1-1; possibly TRBD1 for D (6 bases). Trimming took off 5 bases at V and 5 bases at J, with 12 bases between the two ends. CDR3 length equals 13 residues. Germline V gives CDR1 MDHEN, CDR2 SYDVKM. The CDR3 here is CASSRPQGTEAFF. The CDR3 DNA reads as TGTGCCAGCAGTCGCCCGCAGGGGACTGAAGCTTTCTTT.

This chain uses TRBV9 with TRBJ2-1; the D gene is possibly TRBD2 (5 bases). CDR3 length: 17 amino acids. Germline V lookup: CDR1 SGDLS, CDR2 YYNGEE. The germline V and J ends were trimmed by 1 base and 0 bases, with 14 bases remaining between them. The CDR3 protein is CASSVSISGSSYNEQFF. The CDR3, as DNA: TGTGCCAGCAGCGTAAGTATAAGCGGAAGCTCCTACAATGAGCAGTTCTTC. The whole variable domain, filled in from reference TRBV9 and TRBJ2-1, reads DSGVTQTPKHLITATGQRVTLRCSPRSGDLSVYWYQQSLDQGLQFLIQYYNGEERAKGNILERFSAQQFPDLHSELNLSSLELGDSALYFCASSVSISGSSYNEQFFGPGTRLTVL.